The 19 T cell receptor beta chains presented below share a single source sample, sequenced in a study of cytomegalovirus exposure and HLA in healthy donors. The method was immunoSEQ multiplex PCR; TCRdb's version includes in-frame clones alone and lacks a portion of them. The sample records 150,000 to 200,000 clones, approximately 86% being singletons. Sequencing used PBMCs. These receptors came from a man younger than 35 in good health and CMV-seropositive.

The chain is built from TRBV5-1 and TRBJ1-5; 9 nucleotides align to TRBD1. Germline V gene data show CDR1 as SGHRS and CDR2 as YFSETQ. After removal of 4 bases from V and 2 bases from J, the junction contained 7 bases not matched to a gene. The CDR3 spans 16 residues. CDR3 in DNA: TGCGCCAGCAGCCTGGGACAGGGTGGTGGCAATCAGCCCCAGCATTTT. Translating it yields CASSLGQGGGNQPQHF.

This chain joins TRBV27 and TRBJ2-2, with D tentatively TRBD1 (5 bases). V was pared by 3 bases and J by 3 bases, with 8 bases between. Per germline, CDR1 MNHEY and CDR2 SMNVEV (reference sequence). The CDR3 consists of 14 residues. CDR3 nucleotides: TGTGCCAGCAGTTTTCGACAGTACACCGGGGAGCTGTTTTTT. This sequence encodes CASSFRQYTGELFF.

V gene TRBV30 combines with J gene TRBJ1-2; D unclear. The CDR3 is made up of 13 amino acids. Between the trimmed V and J ends, which lost 5 bases and 4 bases, there was a span of 14 bases. Looked up from germline, CDR1 is GTSNPN and CDR2 is SVGIG (reference sequence). In DNA, the CDR3 is TGTGCCTGGGGAGGTCGGATGTCCTATGGCTACACCTTC. Translated, it gives CAWGGRMSYGYTF.

Only one count was recorded for this clone. CDR3 DNA sequence: TGCGCCAGCAGCCGGGGACAGGGCTATGGCTACACCTTC. Translating it yields CASSRGQGYGYTF. The chain is built from TRBV5-1 and TRBJ1-2; 9 positions match TRBD1. The CDR3 has 13 amino acids. Germline V lookup: CDR1 SGHRS, CDR2 YFSETQ. Trimming cost V 4 bases and J 4 bases; bases outside gene matches: 2.

The chain has TRBV27 and TRBJ2-1; a weak D match, TRBD1 (5 bases). The germline V and J ends were trimmed by 7 bases and 10 bases, with 26 bases remaining between them. Germline assignment: CDR1 MNHEY and CDR2 SMNVEV (reference sequence). The CDR3 is 16 residues long. The CDR3, as DNA: TGTGCCAGCAACCCAGGGAAACCCAGCCAGCAAAAAGAGCAGTTCTTC. Translated: CASNPGKPSQQKEQFF.

The V and J genes are TRBV19 and TRBJ2-4; 7 bases map to TRBD2. The CDR3 has 15 amino acids. J lost 1 base, V lost 2 bases, and 2 bases had no gene match. Per the germline V gene, CDR1 is LNHDA and CDR2 is SQIVND (reference sequence). CDR3 bases: TGTGCCAGTAGTATACTAGCGGATGCCAAAAACATTCAGTACTTC. It specifies CASSILADAKNIQYF.

This chain joins TRBV27 and TRBJ2-1; 8 nucleotides align to TRBD2. The germline V gene encodes CDR1 MNHEY and CDR2 SMNVEV (reference sequence). This CDR3 spans 15 amino acids. J gave up 3 bases and V 2 bases, and 3 bases lay outside the gene matches. The CDR3 loop reads CASSLRLASYNEQFF. CDR3 nucleotide sequence: TGTGCCAGCAGTTTAAGACTAGCGAGCTACAATGAGCAGTTCTTC.

J is TRBJ2-7 and V is TRBV5-1; tentative D call: TRBD2 (6 bases). Looked up from germline, CDR1 is SGHRS and CDR2 is YFSETQ. Trimming shortened V by 0 bases and J by 2 bases, and 12 bases separated the two germline ends. The CDR3 covers 15 residues. Here the CDR3 DNA reads TGCGCCAGCAGCTTGGGCGGGTCGGGGGCCTACGAGCAGTACTTC. This gives the protein CASSLGGSGAYEQYF.

The genes are TRBV19 and TRBJ2-3; D perhaps matches TRBD1 (7 bases). V was cut by 10 bases and J by 4 bases, with 27 bases left in between. The CDR3 runs 17 residues. CDR1 is LNHDA and CDR2 is SQIVND in the germline V gene (reference sequence). CDR3 residues: CAKHSGKESRGADTQYF. CDR3 DNA sequence: TGTGCCAAACATAGCGGAAAAGAGAGCAGGGGGGCAGATACGCAGTATTTT.

The genes are TRBV6-1 and TRBJ1-1; maybe TRBD1 (5 bases). This CDR3 contains 15 residues. Germline CDR1 reads MNHNS; CDR2 reads SASEGT. V gave up 6 bases and J gave up 4 bases, with 18 bases separating them. The CDR3 spells CASSGWGSQRTEAFF. In DNA form, the CDR3 reads TGTGCCAGCAGCGGGTGGGGCAGCCAACGCACTGAAGCTTTCTTT.

The rearrangement uses TRBV7-2 and TRBJ2-1; D unresolved. This CDR3 contains 13 residues. Trimming removed 4 bases at V and 6 bases at J, with 10 bases between. The germline gives CDR1 SGHTA, CDR2 FQGNSA. The CDR3 region has the DNA TGTGCCAGCAGCTATCCCTACAGCAATGAGCAGTTCTTC. It translates to CASSYPYSNEQFF.

The rearrangement links TRBV7-9 to TRBJ2-7; 11 bases map to TRBD1. J gave up 6 bases and V 0 bases, and 4 bases lay outside the gene matches. The CDR3 extends over 15 amino acids. Germline V gene sequence: CDR1 SEHNR, CDR2 FQNEAQ (reference sequence). The CDR3 spells CASSLARGQGVEQYF. As DNA, the CDR3 is TGTGCCAGCAGCTTAGCCCGGGGACAGGGGGTCGAGCAGTACTTC.

CDR3 nucleotide sequence: TGCGCCAGCAGCCCCTCAGGGGCGGTTCTCTATGGCTACACCTTC. Translation: CASSPSGAVLYGYTF. The chain couples TRBV4-3 to TRBJ1-2, with D possibly being TRBD1 (6 bases). Trimming took 4 bases from V and 4 from J, leaving 16 bases between them. The CDR3 is 15 amino acids. CDR1 is LGHNA, CDR2 YSLEER, per germline.

The chain recombines TRBV6-5 with TRBJ1-2, with D possibly matching TRBD1 (5 bases). The V gene's germline CDR1 is MNHEY and CDR2 SVGAGI. CDR3 length equals 16 residues. The germline V and J ends were trimmed by 0 bases and 5 bases, with 16 bases remaining between them. For the CDR3, the DNA is TGTGCCAGCAGTTACTCAAGGACACTTCAGCCTTATGGCTACACCTTC. Translation: CASSYSRTLQPYGYTF.

The chain combines TRBV27 with TRBJ2-1; TRBD2 might be the D (6 bases). Trimming shortened V by 4 bases and J by 7 bases, and 17 bases separated the two germline ends. Germline assignment: CDR1 MNHEY and CDR2 SMNVEV (reference sequence). This CDR3 spans 15 amino acids. The CDR3 here is CASSWSAGGVNEQFF. Written as DNA, the CDR3 is TGTGCCAGCAGTTGGTCGGCAGGAGGGGTGAATGAGCAGTTCTTC.

The chain recombines TRBV7-8 with TRBJ2-7; TRBD2 matches at 10 bases. There are 21 residues in the CDR3. The V and J ends lost 7 bases and 3 bases, in that order; junction bases with no gene match: 27. Germline CDR1 and CDR2: SGHVS and FQNEAQ. As DNA, the CDR3 is TGTGCCAGCATCCTAATTTCGGGGGGTAGAAACCTTAGCGGGAGGCGCTACGAGCAGTACTTC. Translating it yields CASILISGGRNLSGRRYEQYF.

The J gene is TRBJ1-3, the V gene TRBV7-2; D possibly corresponds to TRBD1 (5 bases). CDR1 SGHTA and CDR2 FQGNSA come from the germline V gene. V lost 5 bases and J 4 bases, leaving 18 bases between the germline ends. This CDR3 has 16 amino acids. CDR3 nucleotides: TGTGCCAGCAGCCCCCAGGGTGCGCCAAGGGGAAACACCATATATTTT. Translated, it gives CASSPQGAPRGNTIYF.

The chain carries TRBV11-2 and TRBJ1-5; perhaps TRBD1 as D (6 bases). Between the trimmed V and J ends, which lost 5 bases and 7 bases, there was a span of 18 bases. Germline V gene data show CDR1 as SGHAT and CDR2 as FQNNGV. CDR3 length: 15 amino acids. The CDR3 coding sequence is TGTGCCAGCAGCCAGGACAGCGGAATGTTCCAGCCCCAGCATTTT. Translated, it gives CASSQDSGMFQPQHF.

This chain joins TRBV10-3 and TRBJ2-2; TRBD1 aligns across 9 bases. CDR1 ENHRY and CDR2 SYGVKD come from the germline V gene. Trimming took 6 bases from V and 4 from J; bases not matched to a gene: 6. This CDR3 contains 15 residues. The CDR3, as DNA: TGTGCCATCAGGGACCGGGACAGGGTCACCGGGGAGCTGTTTTTT. Translated, it gives CAIRDRDRVTGELFF.